These 25 T cell receptor beta chains share one sample of origin, sequenced in a study of regulatory T cells in long-lasting Graves disease. As for time point: newly diagnosed GD, antithyroid drugs for less than 3 months. The authors made the TCR library using RNA they extracted from PBMCs. Through Arm-PCR of CDR3 regions and iRepertoire HTBI primers, TCR beta libraries were built. One entry per CDR3 protein results from TCRdb running MiXCR on the multiplex PCR reads. The data hold approximately 350,000 distinct CDR3 sequences, with about an eighth observed a single time. These records were also assigned to another study, of T cells in Graves' hyperthyroidism and ophthalmopathy.

Source: peripheral blood mononuclear cells (PBMCs), taken at new diagnosis, from a patient treated with antithyroid drugs. Every receptor here comes from a woman aged 18-35 years with Graves disease.

The chain is built from TRBV5-6 and TRBJ2-3, with D unclear. The J call is uncertain, as TRBJ2-1 better fits the DNA end. The CDR3 runs to 13 residues. CDR1 is SGHDT and CDR2 is YYEEEE in the germline V gene. The CDR3 loop reads CASSLYLGSEQFF. The CDR3 bases are TGTGCCAGCAGCTTGTATCTGGGGTCGGAGCAGTTCTTC.

In this sample, this clonotype turned up many times. CDR3 residues: CAIGAGGPVGQYF. The CDR3 DNA is TGTGCCATCGGGGCGGGAGGGCCGGTAGGGCAGTACTTC. The chain combines TRBV10-3 with TRBJ2-7; TRBD2 matches at 9 bases. V gave up 8 bases and J gave up 9 bases; unmatched junction bases: 11. The germline gives CDR1 ENHRY, CDR2 SYGVKD. This CDR3 has 13 residues.

This clonotype was counted many times. The chain is built from TRBV7-8 and TRBJ2-5, with 7 nucleotides matching TRBD2. This CDR3 has 16 amino acids. The germline V gene encodes CDR1 SGHVS and CDR2 FQNEAQ. Unmatched junction bases numbered 9, after V lost 3 bases and J lost 2 bases. CDR3 protein: CASSFLGYGRQETQYF. DNA of the CDR3: TGTGCCAGCAGCTTCCTAGGGTACGGGAGGCAAGAGACCCAGTACTTC. Based on the CDR3 plus reference TRBV7-8 and TRBJ2-5, the full variable domain is GAGVSQSPRYKVAKRGQDVALRCDPISGHVSLFWYQQALGQGPEFLTYFQNEAQLDKSGLPSDRFFAERPEGSVSTLKIQRTQQEDSAVYLCASSFLGYGRQETQYFGPGTRLLVL.

This clonotype has ten or more counts. A single base separates this from a much larger clone, so it may be a read error. This rearrangement joins TRBV7-8 to TRBJ2-1; 11 bases match TRBD1. CDR1 is SGHVS and CDR2 is FQNEAQ in the germline V gene. This CDR3 comprises 14 residues. Trimming cost V 5 bases and J 6 bases; bases outside gene matches: 3. The DNA for the CDR3 is TGTGCCAGCAGCGGGGGACAGGGGGTCAATGAGCAGTTCTTC. It codes for CASSGGQGVNEQFF. Using reference TRBV7-8 and TRBJ2-1 for the parts outside the CDR3, the full variable domain is GAGVSQSPRYKVAKRGQDVALRCDPISGHVSLFWYQQALGQGPEFLTYFQNEAQLDKSGLPSDRFFAERPEGSVSTLKIQRTQQEDSAVYLCASSGGQGVNEQFFGPGTRLTVL.

The table lists this clonotype with many counts. The chain employs TRBV15 and TRBJ2-3, with no clear D. CDR3 size: 15 residues. Germline V gene data show CDR1 as LNHNV and CDR2 as YYDKDF (reference sequence). V lost 5 bases, J lost 0 bases, and 12 bases lay in between. The CDR3 loop is CATSPGQPSTDTQYF. As DNA, the CDR3 is TGTGCCACCAGCCCCGGGCAACCTAGCACAGATACGCAGTATTTT.

This clonotype showed up many times. The gene calls are TRBV18 and TRBJ2-5; D remains ambiguous. Germline CDR1 KGHSH, CDR2 LQKENI. The CDR3 runs to 12 residues. V shed 2 bases and J shed 3 bases, with 4 bases lying between them. CDR3 sequence reads: CASSPREETQYF. CDR3 coding DNA: TGTGCCAGCTCACCAAGGGAAGAGACCCAGTACTTC. Full variable domain (rest looked up from reference TRBV18 and TRBJ2-5): NAGVMQNPRHLVRRRGQEARLRCSPMKGHSHVYWYRQLPEEGLKFMVYLQKENIIDESGMPKERFSAEFPKEGPSILRIQQVVRGDSAAYFCASSPREETQYFGPGTRLLVL.

On this clonotype: A much larger clone is a single base away; this may be a read error. V is TRBV24-1 and J is TRBJ2-7; D may be TRBD2 (5 bases). The CDR3 consists of 18 residues. The germline V gene encodes CDR1 KGHDR and CDR2 SFDVKD. With 1 base removed from V and 4 bases from J, the gap between germline ends came to 22 bases. CDR3 sequence: CATSDFGGPFRGTYEQYF. The CDR3 bases are TGTGCCACCAGTGATTTTGGCGGGCCTTTTCGGGGAACATACGAGCAGTACTTC.

At least ten counts were recorded for this clonotype. The V call is TRBV7-8, the J call TRBJ2-4; D is uncertain. V was shortened by 4 bases and J by 3 bases, with 22 bases between the two germline ends. This CDR3 spans 18 amino acids. Germline assignment: CDR1 SGHVS and CDR2 FQNEAQ. CDR3 bases: TGTGCCAGCAGCTCCGCAAGGCTGGTTCCGAGACACAAAAACATTCAGTACTTC. Its translation: CASSSARLVPRHKNIQYF.

The rearrangement uses TRBV5-1 and TRBJ1-2; maybe TRBD1 (6 bases). Germline CDR1 and CDR2: SGHRS and YFSETQ. The ends were cut back, 1 base at V and 8 bases at J, with 18 bases in the middle. The CDR3 is 15 residues long. The CDR3 DNA is TGCGCCAGCAGCTTGACGGGGGCGCCGCCCGGCGGCTACACCTTC. It yields the protein CASSLTGAPPGGYTF.

The V and J genes are TRBV5-6 and TRBJ2-4; 7 bases are a match to TRBD2. This CDR3 contains 18 residues. V lost 3 bases, J lost 0 bases, and 12 bases stayed unmatched. Germline loops: CDR1 SGHDT, CDR2 YYEEEE. CDR3 DNA sequence: TGTGCCAGCAGCTCCAACGCGAGGACTAGGCTAGCCAAAAACATTCAGTACTTC. It translates to CASSSNARTRLAKNIQYF. Drawing the rest from reference TRBV5-6 and TRBJ2-4, the complete variable domain is DAGVTQSPTHLIKTRGQQVTLRCSPKSGHDTVSWYQQALGQGPQFIFQYYEEEERQRGNFPDRFSGHQFPNYSSELNVNALLLGDSALYLCASSSNARTRLAKNIQYFGAGTRLSVL.

Only a few counts were recorded for this clonotype. The rearrangement uses TRBV7-9 and TRBJ2-5; no definite D call. There are 14 residues in the CDR3. CDR1 and CDR2 from the germline V gene are SEHNR and FQNEAQ (reference sequence). V lost 7 bases and J 3 bases, leaving 15 bases between the germline ends. Here the CDR3 reads CASKAVDWEETQYF. CDR3 coding DNA: TGTGCCAGCAAGGCGGTAGATTGGGAAGAGACCCAGTACTTC.

The rearrangement uses TRBV7-9 and TRBJ2-1; the match to TRBD2 covers 12 bases. Germline V gives CDR1 SEHNR, CDR2 FQNEAQ (reference sequence). The CDR3 spans 12 residues. The ends lost 11 bases at V and 12 bases at J; junction bases unmatched: 8. The CDR3 is CAFGLAGFGQFF. Written as DNA, the CDR3 is TGTGCCTTTGGACTAGCGGGGTTTGGGCAGTTCTTC. Full variable domain (remainder filled in from reference TRBV7-9 and TRBJ2-1): DTGVSQNPRHKITKRGQNVTFRCDPISEHNRLYWYRQTLGQGPEFLTYFQNEAQLEKSRLLSDRFSAERPKGSFSTLEIQRTEQGDSAMYLCAFGLAGFGQFFGPGTRLTVL.

The V call is TRBV4-3, the J call TRBJ2-4, with 8 bases matching TRBD1. Germline V gene sequence: CDR1 LGHNA, CDR2 YSLEER. CDR3 size: 18 residues. After removal of 3 bases from V and 0 bases from J, the junction contained 10 bases not matched to a gene. The CDR3 DNA follows: TGCGCCAGCAGCCAGGCGACAGGGGCTAGAGTAGCCAAAAACATTCAGTACTTC. Amino acid sequence: CASSQATGARVAKNIQYF.

This clonotype was picked up many times. This chain joins TRBV6-2 or TRBV6-3 and TRBJ1-5; TRBD1 might be the D (6 bases). CDR3 length: 17 residues. With 2 bases removed from V and 3 bases from J, the gap between germline ends came to 17 bases. Germline values: CDR1 MNHEY, CDR2 SVGEGT. For the CDR3, the DNA is TGTGCCAGCAGTTACGGGGGGCTCCGCGACTTCAATCAGCCCCAGCATTTT. Translation: CASSYGGLRDFNQPQHF.

In this sample, this clonotype turned up many times. The chain employs TRBV29-1 and TRBJ2-1; weak D call: TRBD1 (6 bases). The ends were cut back, 7 bases at V and 0 bases at J, with 7 bases in the middle. CDR3 length: 12 residues. Germline CDR1 reads SQVTM; CDR2 reads ANQGSEA. The CDR3: CSGGLSYNEQFF. The CDR3 nucleotides are TGCAGCGGGGGGCTCTCCTACAATGAGCAGTTCTTC.

This clonotype was detected only a few times. CDR3 sequence: CASRGDREIFGQDQPQHF. For the CDR3, the DNA is TGTGCCAGCAGGGGGGACAGGGAAATTTTTGGGCAAGATCAGCCCCAGCATTTT. The chain joins TRBV6-1 to TRBJ1-5, with 9 bases that match TRBD1. The CDR3 consists of 18 residues. V was pared by 6 bases and J by 5 bases, with 17 bases of the junction left unmatched. Germline V CDR1 and CDR2: MNHNS, SASEGT.

In its sample, this clonotype was seen many times. The CDR3 nucleotides are TGTGCCAGCAGTTTTGTGGCAGGGGGCGTTTCTTTCTTT. As protein: CASSFVAGGVSFF. The chain couples TRBV28 to TRBJ1-1, with TRBD1 matching 8 bases. The junction had 9 bases not matched to a gene; V was cut back by 3 bases and J by 12 bases. The CDR3 spans 13 residues. Germline V lookup: CDR1 MDHEN, CDR2 SYDVKM.

This rearrangement joins TRBV28 to TRBJ2-3; 10 nucleotides line up with TRBD2. The trim removed 7 bases at V and 1 base at J, leaving 5 bases unmatched. The CDR3 loop spans 15 amino acids. Germline V gives CDR1 MDHEN, CDR2 SYDVKM. The CDR3 sequence is CASKTSGARTDTQYF. DNA for the CDR3: TGTGCCAGCAAAACTAGCGGGGCTCGCACAGATACGCAGTATTTT.

The CDR3 loop reads CSASGFSNTGELFF. CDR3 bases: TGCAGTGCTTCAGGGTTTTCGAACACCGGGGAGCTGTTTTTT. The chain recombines TRBV20-1 with TRBJ2-2, with TRBD1 as a possible D gene (5 bases). The CDR3 totals 14 residues. The germline V gene has CDR1 DFQATT and CDR2 SNEGSKA (reference sequence). V was trimmed by 5 bases and J by 0 bases, leaving 10 bases between them.

The chain joins TRBV12-3 or TRBV12-4 to TRBJ2-1; the D gene could be TRBD1 or TRBD2 (5 bases each). V was cut by 3 bases and J by 2 bases, with 11 bases left in between. This CDR3 spans 15 amino acids. The CDR3 sequence is CASSFAQGAYNEQFF. CDR3 coding DNA: TGTGCCAGCAGTTTCGCCCAGGGAGCCTACAATGAGCAGTTCTTC.

This clonotype was recorded many times. The chain combines TRBV18 with TRBJ1-5; D might be TRBD1 (5 bases). Germline CDR1 KGHSH, CDR2 LQKENI. CDR3 length equals 15 residues. V gave up 0 bases and J gave up 5 bases, with 11 bases separating them. This chain's CDR3 is CASSPPGRADQPQHF. The DNA of the CDR3 is TGTGCCAGCTCACCACCCGGCAGGGCCGATCAGCCCCAGCATTTT.

V is TRBV6-5 and J is TRBJ1-6, with D unclear. The CDR3 has 14 residues. Trimming took off 3 bases at V and 10 bases at J, with 13 bases between the two ends. Germline V lookup: CDR1 MNHEY, CDR2 SVGAGI. CDR3 sequence (DNA): TGTGCCAGCAGTTATTTGGAGGGTTGCTCACCCCTCCACTTT. It translates to CASSYLEGCSPLHF.

This clonotype was observed at least ten times. The J gene is TRBJ1-1, the V gene TRBV11-2; the D is unclear. The germline gives CDR1 SGHAT, CDR2 FQNNGV. The CDR3 consists of 12 residues. The V end was cut by 5 bases, the J end by 3 bases, with 7 bases between. The CDR3 coding sequence is TGTGCCAGCAGCCCCCCTCACACTGAAGCTTTCTTT. This sequence encodes CASSPPHTEAFF.

This clonotype was counted only a few times. The chain recombines TRBV6-4 with TRBJ2-2; no reliable D call. The CDR3 covers 13 residues. V lost 0 bases and J 3 bases, leaving 2 bases between the germline ends. Germline V gene lookup returns CDR1 MRHNA and CDR2 SNTAGT. The CDR3 DNA reads TGTGCCAGCAGTGACTCGGACACCGGGGAGCTGTTTTTT. Amino acid sequence: CASSDSDTGELFF.

In its sample, this clonotype was seen many times. V gene TRBV6-1 combines with J gene TRBJ2-7; D might be TRBD1 (6 bases). CDR1 MNHNS and CDR2 SASEGT come from the germline V gene. The CDR3 length is 16 residues. V lost 5 bases to trimming and J lost 0 bases, with 17 bases between them. CDR3 sequence: CASSPIPRDNSYEQYF. DNA for the CDR3: TGTGCCAGCAGTCCGATCCCCCGGGACAACTCCTACGAGCAGTACTTC.